This T cell receptor (beta chain) stems from a study of cytomegalovirus exposure and HLA in healthy donors. General study findings and limits: According to a later analysis, donors in an Asian-associated ancestry cluster reportedly had fewer N-insertions than the roughly 630-donor mean. Analyzed later, association rates of TCRs varied across HLA loci, with DRB1 most and HLA-C fewest.

As concerns this clone: Its target is unknown.

This CDR3 comprises 15 residues. Germline lookup yields CDR1 MDHEN and CDR2 SYDVKM. The junction had 4 bases not matched to a gene; V was cut back by 7 bases and J by 0 bases. The PCR ran on 60 Vbeta and 13 Jbeta primers. The assay was immunoSEQ multiplex PCR, and TCRdb's table has in-frame clones only and misses some. Found here are 100,000 to 150,000 clones, roughly 78% of them singletons; the top ten hold 1%. Specimen: PBMCs. V gene TRBV28 combines with J gene TRBJ1-3; 9 nucleotides line up with TRBD1. The clonotype originates from a man aged 35-49 years in good health and CMV-seronegative. CDR3 bases: TGTGCCAGCAAGACAGGGGGAAACTCTGGAAACACCATATATTTT. Translating it yields CASKTGGNSGNTIYF.